This T cell receptor (beta chain) was captured by sequencing in a study of blood T cell repertoires in COVID-19. Under the authors' procedure: Scientists estimated how many nucleated cells there were by amplifying reference gene primers. The method was immunoSEQ multiplex PCR; TCRdb's version includes in-frame clones alone and lacks a portion of them. For V, J and clone size, that table is used; D and trimming come from the DNA. The sample has around 300,000 clones; around 86% are singletons. CDR3 length equals 16 residues. Germline lookup yields CDR1 MNHNY and CDR2 SVGAGI (reference sequence). V lost 0 bases, J lost 7 bases, and 9 bases stayed unmatched.

This receptor was taken from a woman aged 30 to 39 who had recovered from COVID-19. Sequenced input: peripheral blood. This chain connects TRBV6-6 to TRBJ1-1, with 9 bases fitting TRBD1. The CDR3, as DNA: TGTGCCAGCAGTTACTCGAGTTCACAGGGGGCGGGTGAAGCTTTCTTT. Translated: CASSYSSSQGAGEAFF.